Listed below are T cell receptor beta chains from one sample, sequenced in a study of long-term antiretroviral therapy in people with HIV. Sequenced by immunoSEQ multiplex PCR; TCRdb stores in-frame clones only, minus some. The sample lists 34,000 or so clones; over 85% were seen once. Source: unsorted PBMCs, taken about 5.1 years after starting antiretroviral therapy. The receptors here all came from a woman between 45 and 60 years old with HIV. CDR3s include the opening cysteine and the closing phenylalanine or tryptophan. A D gene is named only where the DNA matches it firmly. The size of a clone is reported for some rows only, either as once, few or many, or as a class for expanded clones.

size	V	D	J	CDR3	DNA
once	TRBV28	TRBD1	TRBJ1-1	CASSSTGGYTEAFF	TGTGCCAGCAGTTCTACAGGGGGCTACACTGAAGCTTTCTTT
once	TRBV6-5	.	TRBJ2-3	CASSYVETDTQYF	TGTGCCAGCAGTTATGTTGAAACAGATACGCAGTATTTT
once	TRBV10-3	TRBD2	TRBJ2-1	CAISEPGLAGNNEQFF	TGTGCCATCAGTGAGCCGGGACTAGCGGGGAACAATGAGCAGTTCTTC
.	TRBV2	.	TRBJ2-4	CASSEIRNIQYF	TGTGCCAGCAGTGAAATCCGAAACATTCAGTACTTC
.	TRBV27	.	TRBJ1-1	CASSASGQYTEAFF	TGTGCCAGCAGCGCCTCAGGGCAGTACACTGAAGCTTTCTTT
.	TRBV7-9	.	TRBJ1-2	CASSRAANYGYTF	TGTGCCAGCAGCCGAGCGGCCAACTATGGCTACACCTTC
.	TRBV9	TRBD2	TRBJ2-6	CASSVTSGGGLGANVLTF	TGTGCCAGCAGCGTGACTAGCGGGGGGGGTTTAGGGGCCAACGTCCTGACTTTC
.	TRBV4-1	.	TRBJ2-7	CASSQEGYEGEQYF	TGCGCCAGCAGCCAAGAGGGATACGAAGGTGAGCAGTACTTC
.	TRBV7-2	.	TRBJ2-7	CASGRRGHLYEQYF	TGTGCCAGCGGGAGGCGCGGACACCTCTACGAGCAGTACTTC
.	TRBV5-5	.	TRBJ1-1	CASSLFLNTEAFF	TGTGCCAGCAGCTTGTTCTTGAACACTGAAGCTTTCTTT
.	TRBV5-1	.	TRBJ2-5	CASSLTGAQETQYF	TGCGCCAGCAGCTTGACGGGAGCCCAAGAGACCCAGTACTTC
.	TRBV7-9	.	TRBJ2-2	CASSPGGTPRPGELFF	TGTGCCAGCAGCCCGGGCGGGACACCAAGGCCCGGGGAGCTGTTTTTT
.	TRBV29-1	.	TRBJ1-1	CSVDLVNTEAFF	TGCAGCGTTGATTTGGTGAACACTGAAGCTTTCTTT
few	TRBV2	TRBD2	TRBJ2-7	CASSERWGGVYEQYF	TGTGCCAGCAGTGAAAGATGGGGGGGGGTTTACGAGCAGTACTTC
once	TRBV5-1	.	TRBJ1-3	CASRDRSGNTIYF	TGCGCCAGCAGGGATCGCTCTGGAAACACCATATATTTT
.	TRBV4-3	.	TRBJ2-6	CASSQASRPTGANVLTF	TGCGCCAGCAGCCAAGCATCCCGGCCCACTGGGGCCAACGTCCTGACTTTC
.	TRBV2	.	TRBJ2-7	CASSELDRTINEQYF	TGTGCCAGCAGTGAATTAGACCGGACGATAAACGAGCAGTACTTC
.	TRBV11-2	.	TRBJ2-3	CASSERTLRTDTQYF	TGTGCCAGCAGCGAACGGACGCTACGCACAGATACGCAGTATTTT
.	TRBV29-1	TRBD1	TRBJ2-5	CSANRGQETQYF	TGCAGCGCCAACAGGGGGCAGGAGACCCAGTACTTC
.	TRBV10-1	.	TRBJ2-3	CASSENPDTDTQYF	TGCGCCAGCAGTGAGAACCCGGACACAGATACGCAGTATTTT
once	TRBV5-4	.	TRBJ2-7	CASTPGPAYEQYF	TGTGCCAGCACTCCGGGGCCCGCCTACGAGCAGTACTTC
.	TRBV5-5	TRBD1	TRBJ2-7	CASSWGTGGSYEQYF	TGTGCCAGCAGCTGGGGGACAGGGGGATCCTACGAGCAGTACTTC
once	TRBV2	.	TRBJ1-1	CASHVTMNTEAFF	TGTGCCAGCCACGTGACTATGAACACTGAAGCTTTCTTT
.	TRBV19	.	TRBJ2-2	CASSFSGTFRTGELFF	TGTGCCAGTAGTTTCTCCGGGACCTTTCGCACCGGGGAGCTGTTTTTT
.	TRBV6-5	TRBD1	TRBJ1-5	CASSPDRGSNQPQHF	TGTGCCAGCAGCCCGGACAGGGGGAGCAATCAGCCCCAGCATTTT
.	TRBV2	.	TRBJ1-2	CASSPENYGYTF	TGTGCCAGCAGTCCGGAGAACTATGGCTACACCTTC
.	TRBV11-2	TRBD2	TRBJ2-1	CASSQLAVTYNEQFF	TGTGCCAGCAGCCAGCTAGCGGTTACCTACAATGAGCAGTTCTTC
.	TRBV2	.	TRBJ2-3	CASSGTAMGIDTQYF	TGTGCCAGCAGTGGGACAGCCATGGGGATAGATACGCAGTATTTT
.	TRBV10-3	TRBD1	TRBJ2-7	CAIRGWDRGYEQYF	TGTGCCATCAGAGGATGGGACAGGGGCTACGAGCAGTACTTC
.	TRBV9	.	TRBJ2-1	CASSVGASLSYNEQFF	TGTGCCAGCAGCGTAGGGGCTAGCCTATCCTACAATGAGCAGTTCTTC
.	TRBV9	.	TRBJ1-1	CASSVDPRPTEAFF	TGTGCCAGCAGCGTAGATCCGAGACCGACTGAAGCTTTCTTT
.	TRBV29-1	.	TRBJ2-1	CSVGPGDNEQFF	TGCAGCGTGGGGCCGGGGGACAATGAGCAGTTCTTC
.	TRBV7-2	.	TRBJ1-1	CASSLLGSRSNTEAFF	TGTGCCAGCAGCTTACTAGGGAGTCGTTCAAACACTGAAGCTTTCTTT
.	TRBV7-3	.	TRBJ1-1	CASSIQGGAEAFF	TGTGCCAGCAGCATACAGGGAGGTGCTGAAGCTTTCTTT
.	TRBV5-1	.	TRBJ2-5	CASSPSPRAQETQYF	TGCGCCAGCAGCCCCTCCCCACGTGCCCAAGAGACCCAGTACTTC
.	TRBV5-4	.	TRBJ1-2	CATQLGGRRDYGYTF	TGTGCCACCCAGCTTGGTGGGAGGAGGGACTATGGCTACACCTTC
.	TRBV7-8	.	TRBJ1-3	CASSFKAGNTIYF	TGTGCCAGCAGCTTTAAAGCTGGAAACACCATATATTTT
.	TRBV5-5	.	TRBJ1-2	CASSLGRTNYGYTF	TGTGCCAGCAGCTTGGGACGGACAAACTATGGCTACACCTTC
.	TRBV5-1	.	TRBJ1-4	CASSVAPREGDEKLFF	TGCGCCAGCAGCGTAGCCCCCAGGGAGGGCGATGAAAAACTGTTTTTT
.	TRBV29-1	TRBD2	TRBJ2-5	CSVEPSGGAVYGETQYF	TGCAGCGTTGAACCTAGCGGGGGGGCCGTTTATGGGGAGACCCAGTACTTC
.	TRBV11-3	.	TRBJ1-1	CASSLEAGTEAFF	TGTGCCAGCAGCTTAGAGGCTGGCACTGAAGCTTTCTTT
once	TRBV19	TRBD2	TRBJ2-2	CASSTSGGASGELFF	TGTGCCAGTAGTACTAGCGGGGGGGCCAGCGGGGAGCTGTTTTTT
.	TRBV14	.	TRBJ1-1	CASSQELTLMNTEAFF	TGTGCCAGCAGCCAAGAATTAACACTTATGAACACTGAAGCTTTCTTT
once	TRBV5-5	.	TRBJ1-6	CASSLVGRTYNSPLHF	TGTGCCAGCAGCTTGGTAGGGAGGACCTATAATTCACCCCTCCACTTT